These 25 T cell receptor beta chains originate from one sample sequenced in a study of molecular identifiers for immune sequencing clone quantification. TCRdb analysed the PCR reads with MiXCR anew, one entry per CDR3 protein. In the table there are hundreds of thousands of distinct CDR3 sequences, approximately 24% of which are singletons. Sequences were obtained from naive CD8+ T cells from blood, with Jurkat cell RNA spiked in. Specified subset: FACS-sorted CD8+CD4-CCR7+CD45RA+ naive T cells. These receptors originate from a human donor in good health. Some libraries in this study had Jurkat cell RNA spiked in.

Comments on this clonotype: One base away lies a much larger clone, so this may be a sequencing read error. This chain uses TRBV7-6 with TRBJ1-1; the match to TRBD1 covers 9 bases. CDR1 and CDR2 (germline): SGHVS, FNYEAQ. CDR3 size: 16 residues. The CDR3 sequence: CAGSLGDRDFHTEAFF. The CDR3, as DNA: TGTGCCGGCAGCTTAGGGGACAGGGACTTCCACACTGAAGCTTTCTTT.

V gene TRBV7-9 combines with J gene TRBJ2-1; D not certain. Trimming took 3 bases from V and 6 from J, leaving 6 bases between them. Germline V gene sequence: CDR1 SEHNR, CDR2 FQNEAQ (reference sequence). The CDR3 is 12 amino acids. The CDR3 loop is CASSFGSNEQFF. CDR3 sequence (DNA): TGTGCCAGCAGCTTTGGTTCCAATGAGCAGTTCTTC. Variable domain in full (rest from reference TRBV7-9 and TRBJ2-1): DTGVSQNPRHKITKRGQNVTFRCDPISEHNRLYWYRQTLGQGPEFLTYFQNEAQLEKSRLLSDRFSAERPKGSFSTLEIQRTEQGDSAMYLCASSFGSNEQFFGPGTRLTVL.

Points on this clonotype: Sequence at one end of the junction differs from germline and may be a read error. The rearrangement joins TRBV23-1 to TRBJ2-5, with D perhaps TRBD2 (7 bases). TRBV23-1 is an ORF; its function is uncertain. The CDR3 has 15 amino acids. This CDR3 reads CASSVGGAPPEAQYF. CDR3 DNA sequence: TGCGCCAGCAGTGTGGGGGGGGCCCCTCCAGAGGCCCAGTACTTC.

The chain uses TRBV5-6 and TRBJ1-1; D remains unclear. The CDR3 contains 13 residues. CDR1 is SGHDT and CDR2 is YYEEEE in the germline V gene. Trimming pared 4 bases from V and 8 bases from J, leaving 15 bases between. Written as DNA, the CDR3 is TGTGCCAGCAGCCACCCTTATAGACCCGAAGCTTTCTTT. Protein product: CASSHPYRPEAFF.

This clonotype has just a few counts. The chain carries TRBV19 and TRBJ2-1; no firm D call. The V end was cut by 7 bases, the J end by 9 bases, with 16 bases between. The CDR3 has 13 amino acids. The germline V gene encodes CDR1 LNHDA and CDR2 SQIVND (reference sequence). In DNA form, the CDR3 reads TGTGCCAGTACCATGGGCATTCACGGTGAGCAGTTCTTC. Protein: CASTMGIHGEQFF. Supplemented by reference TRBV19 and TRBJ2-1, the full variable domain reads DGGITQSPKYLFRKEGQNVTLSCEQNLNHDAMYWYRQDPGQGLRLIYYSQIVNDFQKGDIAEGYSVSREKKESFPLTVTSAQKNPTAFYLCASTMGIHGEQFFGPGTRLTVL.

This clonotype showed up many times. The CDR3 DNA reads as TGCAGTGCTAGAGATTCCGGGACCCTGGGAGATACGCAGTATTTT. It codes for CSARDSGTLGDTQYF. V and J are TRBV20-1 and TRBJ2-3, with D possibly called TRBD1 or TRBD2 (5 bases each). The CDR3 extends over 15 amino acids. CDR1 and CDR2 (germline): DFQATT, SNEGSKA (reference sequence). Trimming left V 0 bases short and J 5 bases short, with 15 bases between.

In this sample, this clonotype turned up a few times. The rearrangement uses TRBV29-1 and TRBJ1-1; the match to TRBD1 covers 7 bases. The CDR3 has 12 residues. J gave up 12 bases and V 0 bases, and 7 bases lay outside the gene matches. From germline, CDR1 is SQVTM and CDR2 ANQGSEA. CDR3 DNA sequence: TGCAGCGTTGAAGAGGTCAGGGGGTGGCCTTTCTTT. This encodes CSVEEVRGWPFF.

As concerns this clonotype: This clone may be a read error of a much larger clone one base away. The chain recombines TRBV28 with TRBJ2-3; possible D gene TRBD2, 6 bases. The length of the CDR3 is 16 residues. CDR1 and CDR2 from the germline V gene are MDHEN and SYDVKM. V was pared by 1 base and J by 2 bases, with 13 bases between. CDR3 bases: TGTGCCAGCAGTTTATCTAGCGAGAAACTCACAGATACGCAGTATTTT. Amino acid sequence: CASSLSSEKLTDTQYF.

This clonotype was recorded many times. V and J are TRBV12-3 or TRBV12-4 and TRBJ2-3, with 7 nucleotides matching TRBD1. With V trimmed by 5 bases and J by 3 bases, 8 bases remained unmatched. The CDR3 is 15 residues long. The CDR3 DNA follows: TGTGCCAGCAGTCAGACAGGGAGAGGTACAGATACGCAGTATTTT. This translates into CASSQTGRGTDTQYF.

This clonotype has a count of ten or more. The J gene is TRBJ1-5, the V gene TRBV20-1; a possible D gene is TRBD1 (5 bases). The CDR3 runs 16 residues. With 0 bases removed from V and 0 bases from J, the gap between germline ends came to 12 bases. The germline V gene encodes CDR1 DFQATT and CDR2 SNEGSKA (reference sequence). The CDR3: CSARDHRSYSNQPQHF. The CDR3 coding sequence is TGCAGTGCTAGAGATCACAGGAGTTATAGCAATCAGCCCCAGCATTTT.

This clonotype was seen only a few times. The chain couples TRBV6-6 to TRBJ2-5; a possible D gene is TRBD1 (7 bases). The CDR3 runs to 15 residues. Germline V gene lookup returns CDR1 MNHNY and CDR2 SVGAGI (reference sequence). Trimming took off 5 bases at V and 5 bases at J, with 18 bases between the two ends. The CDR3 nucleotides are TGTGCCAGCAGTAGAAACCGGGACAGCGGGGAGACCCAGTACTTC. Its protein is CASSRNRDSGETQYF.

As concerns this clonotype: It may be a read error: a sequence one base away is much more abundant. The CDR3 here is CASSSRATNTGELFF. The CDR3 coding sequence is TGTGCCAGCAGCTCCCGGGCCACCAACACCGGGGAGCTGTTTTTT. This chain links TRBV7-9 with TRBJ2-2, with D unclear. This CDR3 is 15 amino acids long. Trimming removed 4 bases at V and 2 bases at J, with 11 bases between. Germline CDR1 reads SEHNR; CDR2 reads FQNEAQ (reference sequence). The variable domain in full, with the rest retrieved from reference TRBV7-9 and TRBJ2-2, is DTGVSQNPRHKITKRGQNVTFRCDPISEHNRLYWYRQTLGQGPEFLTYFQNEAQLEKSRLLSDRFSAERPKGSFSTLEIQRTEQGDSAMYLCASSSRATNTGELFFGEGSRLTVL.

This chain uses TRBV19 with TRBJ2-2; no definite D call. CDR1 LNHDA and CDR2 SQIVND come from the germline V gene (reference sequence). This CDR3 is built from 18 residues. The V end lost 8 bases, the J end lost 6 bases, and 28 bases lay between the germline ends. Here the CDR3 DNA reads TGTGCCAGTGGTGTCCATGAAACCCTAAGTTTATGGGCCGGGGAGCTGTTTTTT. Protein: CASGVHETLSLWAGELFF.

The V call is TRBV27, the J call TRBJ2-2; 15 nucleotides match TRBD2. Germline-derived CDR1 and CDR2 are MNHEY and SMNVEV (reference sequence). The CDR3 covers 15 residues. J gave up 8 bases and V 6 bases, and 4 bases lay outside the gene matches. CDR3 coding DNA: TGTGCCAGCAGCTCCGGGACTAGCGGGAGGGGGGAGCTGTTTTTT. It encodes CASSSGTSGRGELFF.

The chain links TRBV5-4 to TRBJ2-7, with D unresolved. Germline loops: CDR1 SGHNT, CDR2 YYREEE (reference sequence). V was shortened by 2 bases and J by 1 base, with 10 bases between the two germline ends. The CDR3 is 14 residues long. CDR3 bases: TGTGCCAGCAGCTTTAATCCGGATTCCTACGAGCAGTACTTC. Its translation is CASSFNPDSYEQYF.

This clonotype was seen a few times. V usage is TRBV12-3 or TRBV12-4 and J usage is TRBJ1-5, with D possibly matching TRBD1 (6 bases). The CDR3 length is 13 residues. The V end was cut by 6 bases, the J end by 6 bases, with 12 bases between. The CDR3 loop reads CASSTTGSQPQHF. The CDR3 region has the DNA TGTGCCAGCAGCACGACAGGCAGTCAGCCCCAGCATTTT.

As regards this clonotype: A much larger clonotype is one base distant, so this may be a read error. The chain links TRBV7-9 to TRBJ2-4; D is perhaps TRBD1 (6 bases). V was clipped by 6 bases and J by 4 bases, with 19 bases between them. Germline-derived CDR1 and CDR2 are SEHNR and FQNEAQ (reference sequence). The CDR3 totals 16 residues. CDR3 coding DNA: TGTGCCAGCAGTTACTCAACCGGGACACCTAAAAACATTCAGTACTTC. Its protein is CASSYSTGTPKNIQYF.

The chain uses TRBV6-6 and TRBJ2-7, with D possibly matching TRBD2 (6 bases). The length of the CDR3 is 14 residues. CDR1 MNHNY and CDR2 SVGAGI come from the germline V gene (reference sequence). V was cut by 5 bases and J by 0 bases, with 11 bases left in between. CDR3 protein: CASSDPGVSYEQYF. As DNA, the CDR3 is TGTGCCAGCAGTGACCCGGGAGTCTCCTACGAGCAGTACTTC.

This clonotype was counted a few times. The chain is built from TRBV6-2 or TRBV6-3 and TRBJ1-3; no definite D call. Germline V CDR1 and CDR2: MNHEY, SVGEGT. V lost 2 bases, J lost 4 bases, and 9 bases lay in between. The CDR3 is 14 amino acids. The CDR3 loop reads CASSYAADGNTIYF. For the CDR3, the DNA is TGTGCCAGCAGTTACGCAGCAGACGGAAACACCATATATTTT.

The table lists this clonotype with many counts. This rearrangement joins TRBV20-1 to TRBJ1-1; no clear D. CDR1 and CDR2 from the germline V gene are DFQATT and SNEGSKA (reference sequence). Deletions cut 3 bases from V and 1 base from J, with 9 bases between. This CDR3 is built from 13 residues. CDR3 loop: CSASADPNTEAFF. The CDR3 DNA follows: TGCAGTGCTAGTGCAGATCCGAACACTGAAGCTTTCTTT.

This clonotype has a count of ten or more. This chain links TRBV4-3 with TRBJ1-4; tentatively, D is TRBD1 (6 bases). Germline V lookup: CDR1 LGHNA, CDR2 YSLEER. V was pared by 4 bases and J by 6 bases, with 12 bases between. The CDR3 sequence is 14 residues long. CDR3 amino acids: CASSPARGDEKLFF. CDR3 sequence (DNA): TGCGCCAGCAGCCCCGCTAGGGGGGATGAAAAACTGTTTTTT.

The chain couples TRBV20-1 to TRBJ1-1; TRBD1 matches at 8 bases. Germline CDR1 DFQATT, CDR2 SNEGSKA (reference sequence). The CDR3 runs 14 residues. Unmatched junction bases numbered 8, after V lost 5 bases and J lost 3 bases. Written as DNA, the CDR3 is TGCAGTGCTGGGTTACAGGGGGTATACACTGAAGCTTTCTTT. Translating it yields CSAGLQGVYTEAFF.

This clonotype was observed a few times. The chain carries TRBV24-1 and TRBJ2-3; 8 nucleotides match TRBD1. The ends lost 1 base at V and 6 bases at J; junction bases unmatched: 11. The CDR3 is 17 residues long. Germline V gives CDR1 KGHDR, CDR2 SFDVKD. The CDR3 sequence is CATSDLGQGTFQDTQYF. CDR3 nucleotides: TGTGCCACCAGTGATTTAGGACAGGGAACATTCCAGGATACGCAGTATTTT.

A note on this clonotype: This may be a read error, as it is one base from a much larger clone. The rearrangement joins TRBV12-5 to TRBJ1-4; D ambiguous. The CDR3 has 13 residues. The germline V gene encodes CDR1 LGHNT and CDR2 FRNRAP. Trimming left V 11 bases short and J 10 bases short, with 20 bases between. CDR3 sequence: CAGQLRARRKLFF. CDR3 in DNA: TGTGCTGGTCAACTCCGGGCCCGCCGAAAACTGTTTTTT. Combining the CDR3 with reference TRBV12-5 and TRBJ1-4 gives the whole variable domain DARVTQTPRHKVTEMGQEVTMRCQPILGHNTVFWYRQTMMQGLELLAYFRNRAPLDDSGMPKDRFSAEMPDATLATLKIQPSEPRDSAVYFCAGQLRARRKLFFGSGTQLSVL.

Turning to this clonotype: The conserved phenylalanine or tryptophan normally closing the CDR3 is absent here, so this likely arose from a read error. CDR3 loop: CASSYLAGTQYY. In DNA form, the CDR3 reads TGTGCCAGCAGTTACCTCGCTGGTACGCAGTATTAT. The chain uses TRBV27 and TRBJ2-3, with D hard to call. Germline CDR1 is MNHEY and CDR2 is SMNVEV (reference sequence). The V and J ends lost 4 bases and 8 bases respectively, with 10 bases between them. The CDR3 sequence is 12 residues long.